This T cell receptor (beta chain) is drawn from a study of T cell responses to AZD1222 COVID-19 vaccine (dated by TCRdb to 2020 to 2023). Regarding the research as a whole: TCR sequencing was performed for about 240 trial participants, of whom about 210 were given two doses of AZD1222 and around 26 were given two doses of MenACWY control vaccine. Trial participants were enrolled by age into subgroups of 18-55, 56-69 and 70-plus years, and approximately 150, 30 and 60 TCR-sequenced participants, respectively, were included in these subgroups. Beyond this particular receptor, the publication reports: Epitopes outside the regions mutated in the B.1.351 and B.1.1.7 variants were reportedly recognized by nearly half of the unique spike-specific TCRs. Participants were mostly white British, with more females than males. The authors suggested clonal diversity may have been underestimated. Because no day 14 peak-response samples were available, repertoires were characterized only after the peak T cell response. In the small 56-69-year group, the increase in depth fell short of significance, most likely because of low power. A significant rise in spike-specific TCR breadth and depth was observed after two AZD1222 doses relative to day 0 and relative to MenACWY recipients. Conclusions about previously exposed vaccinees were limited because only six AZD1222 recipients were SARS-CoV-2 seropositive at baseline. CD4 TCRs associated with the vaccine covered the entire spike protein, and the dominant responses were in regions 160-218 and 743-854.

Of note for this clone: Its target antigen remains unknown. Base qualities are missing; no much larger clone stands one base away.

The CDR3 regions of human TCRbeta chains were analyzed by immunosequencing. The original pipeline was this. Repertoire TCRs were checked for matches against a reference library of SARS-CoV-2-specific TCRs that had been generated using the MIRA antigen-specificity platform. Breadth was defined as the fraction of unique TCRs that were SARS-CoV-2-associated, and depth was defined as the fraction of total T cells that were SARS-CoV-2-associated. Using the MIRA data, each spike-specific TCR was assigned both to the spike region to which the TCR was reactive and to a CD4 or CD8 class. Log10-transformed breadth and depth values were compared by one-way ANOVA with Sidak's multiple comparisons tests. Imported from immuneACCESS, the table was reduced by TCRdb to in-frame sequences with V and J called. These copies leave out some clones; in studies compared against another copy, an unresolved V gene accounts for under half, and the cause of the remainder is not known. The DNA was the basis for D and trimming; V, J and clone size are from that table. This sample gives fewer than 200,000 clones in total; about 90% of them show up just once. The leading ten clones occupy 11% of the sample.

From cysteine to phenylalanine, the CDR3 is 13 amino acids long. Of the read, only the CDR3 DNA is kept; its 39 bases are in frame from base 1. Trimming at the junction amounts to 5 bases on V and 0 bases on J, and the germline ends lie 7 bases apart. Per the germline V gene (reference sequence), LNHDA is the CDR1 and SQIVND is the CDR2. The time point label, read with the paper, signifies: about 28 days (+/-7) after the second vaccine dose. AZD1222 recipients with second doses at about 4 weeks or about 12 weeks were pooled, because spike-specific TCR depth and breadth did not differ between schedules. The vaccinee samples were drawn from two UK trials, COV001 and COV002, one of which was a single-blind randomized controlled phase 2/3 trial testing AZD1222 (ChAdOx1 nCoV-19) in healthy adults. Trial participant PBMC samples were collected at day 0 and day 28 after the second dose for TCRbeta chain sequencing.

This clonotype was sampled from an adult who received the AZD1222 COVID-19 vaccine. The sequence is built from TRBV19 and TRBJ1-1; the D segment cannot be called with confidence. Material: peripheral blood, obtained 28 days after the second AZD1222 dose. The CDR3 reads CASSLRLNTEAFF. The bases are TGTGCCAGTAGTCTCAGGTTGAACACTGAAGCTTTCTTT.